Listed here is a single T cell receptor beta chain. The sample is drawn from a study of blood T cell repertoires in COVID-19. Study-wide context: The study drew acute and convalescent COVID-19 samples from the United States, Italy and Spain. In each case, the material was cDNA or gDNA derived from T cells, B-cell-depleted T cells, or PBMCs.

CDR1 is MDHEN and CDR2 is SYDVKM in the germline V gene. This CDR3 region has 13 residues. V lost 6 bases and J lost 4; bases outside the gene matches: 3. In the original analysis: Counts of nucleated cells, estimated from reference gene primer amplification, were obtained. Measured with immunoSEQ multiplex PCR; TCRdb has only the in-frame clones, and not every one. Clone size and the V and J calls come from that table; the DNA yielded D and trimming. In the table there are approximately 300,000 clones, roughly 90% of which are singletons. The source material was peripheral blood. This chain joins TRBV28 and TRBJ2-7, with TRBD1 identical over 10 bases. This TCR was recovered from a man between 18 and 29 years old who had recovered from COVID-19. This chain's CDR3 is CASRPGQGYEQYF. The CDR3 region has the DNA TGTGCCAGCAGACCGGGACAGGGGTACGAGCAGTACTTC.